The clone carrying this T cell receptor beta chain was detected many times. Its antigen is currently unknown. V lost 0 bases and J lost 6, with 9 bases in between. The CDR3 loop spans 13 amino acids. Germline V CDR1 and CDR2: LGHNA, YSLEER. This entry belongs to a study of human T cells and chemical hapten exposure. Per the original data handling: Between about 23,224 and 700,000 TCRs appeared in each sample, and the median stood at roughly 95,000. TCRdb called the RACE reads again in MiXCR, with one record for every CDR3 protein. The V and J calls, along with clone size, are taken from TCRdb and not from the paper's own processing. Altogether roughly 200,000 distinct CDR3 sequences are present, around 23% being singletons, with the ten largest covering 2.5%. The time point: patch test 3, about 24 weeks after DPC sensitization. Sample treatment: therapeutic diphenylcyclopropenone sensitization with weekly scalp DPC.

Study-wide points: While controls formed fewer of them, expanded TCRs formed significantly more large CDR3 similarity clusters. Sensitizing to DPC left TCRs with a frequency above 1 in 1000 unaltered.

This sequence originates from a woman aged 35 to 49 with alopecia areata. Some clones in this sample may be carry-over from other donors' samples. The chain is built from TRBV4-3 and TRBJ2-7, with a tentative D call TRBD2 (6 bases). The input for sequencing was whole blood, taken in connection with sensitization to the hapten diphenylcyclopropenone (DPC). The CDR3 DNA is TGCGCCAGCAGCCAAGAAGCGGGTACCGAGCAGTACTTC. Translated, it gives CASSQEAGTEQYF.